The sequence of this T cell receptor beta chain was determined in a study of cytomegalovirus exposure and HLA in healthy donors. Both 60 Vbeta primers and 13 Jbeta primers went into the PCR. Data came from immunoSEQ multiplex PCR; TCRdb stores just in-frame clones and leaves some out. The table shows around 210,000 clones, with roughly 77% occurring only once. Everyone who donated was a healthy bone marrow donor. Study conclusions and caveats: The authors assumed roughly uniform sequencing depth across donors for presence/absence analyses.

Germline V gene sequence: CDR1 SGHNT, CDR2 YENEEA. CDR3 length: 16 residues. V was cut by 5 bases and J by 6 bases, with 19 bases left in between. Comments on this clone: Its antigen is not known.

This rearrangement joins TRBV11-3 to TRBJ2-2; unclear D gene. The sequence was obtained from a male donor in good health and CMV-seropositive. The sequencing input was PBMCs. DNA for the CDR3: TGTGCCAGCAGCCGCGGCGTGACCTATTCTTCCGGGGAGCTGTTTTTT. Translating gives CASSRGVTYSSGELFF.